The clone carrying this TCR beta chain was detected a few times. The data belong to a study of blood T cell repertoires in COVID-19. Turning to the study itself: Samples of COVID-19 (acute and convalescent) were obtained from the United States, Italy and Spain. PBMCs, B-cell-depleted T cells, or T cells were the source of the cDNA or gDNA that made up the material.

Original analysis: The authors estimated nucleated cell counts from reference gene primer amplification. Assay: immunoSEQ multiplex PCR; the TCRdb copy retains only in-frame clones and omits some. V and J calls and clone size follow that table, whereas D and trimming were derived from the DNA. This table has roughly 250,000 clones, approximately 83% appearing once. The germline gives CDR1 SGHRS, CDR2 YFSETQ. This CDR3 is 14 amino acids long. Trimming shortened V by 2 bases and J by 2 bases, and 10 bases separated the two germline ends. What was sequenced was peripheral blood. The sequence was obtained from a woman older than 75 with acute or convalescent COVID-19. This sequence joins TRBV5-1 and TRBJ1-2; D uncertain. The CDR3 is CASSFNAGNYGYTF. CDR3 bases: TGCGCCAGCAGCTTTAATGCGGGAAACTATGGCTACACCTTC.